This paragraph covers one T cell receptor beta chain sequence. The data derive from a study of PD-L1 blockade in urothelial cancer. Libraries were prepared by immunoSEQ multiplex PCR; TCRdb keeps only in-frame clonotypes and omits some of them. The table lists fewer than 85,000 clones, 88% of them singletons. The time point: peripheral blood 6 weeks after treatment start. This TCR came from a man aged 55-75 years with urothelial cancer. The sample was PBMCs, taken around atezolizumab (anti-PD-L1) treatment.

The DNA of the CDR3 is TGTGCCAGCAGCGTAGGGGGAGGCAATCAGCCCCAGCATTTT. Translating it yields CASSVGGGNQPQHF. The rearrangement uses TRBV9 and TRBJ1-5, with D hard to call. V dropped 0 bases and J dropped 2 bases, with 6 bases sitting between them. The CDR3 has 14 amino acids. Germline lookup yields CDR1 SGDLS and CDR2 YYNGEE.